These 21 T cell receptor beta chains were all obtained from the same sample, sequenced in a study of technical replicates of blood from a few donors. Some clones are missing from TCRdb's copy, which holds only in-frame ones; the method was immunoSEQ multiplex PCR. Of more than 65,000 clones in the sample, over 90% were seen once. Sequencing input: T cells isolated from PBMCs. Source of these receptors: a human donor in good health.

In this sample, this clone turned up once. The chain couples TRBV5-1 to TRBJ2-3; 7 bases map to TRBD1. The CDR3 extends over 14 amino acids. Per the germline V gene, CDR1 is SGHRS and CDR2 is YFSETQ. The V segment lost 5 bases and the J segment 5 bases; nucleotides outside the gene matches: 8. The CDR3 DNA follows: TGCGCCAGCAGGAAGGGGACAGATCAAGATACGCAGTATTTT. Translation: CASRKGTDQDTQYF.

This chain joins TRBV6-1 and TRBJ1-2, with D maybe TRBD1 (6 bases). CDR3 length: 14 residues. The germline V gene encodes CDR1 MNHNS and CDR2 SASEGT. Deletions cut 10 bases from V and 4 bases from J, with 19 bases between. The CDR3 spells CATDRTTGAYGYTF. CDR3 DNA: TGTGCCACCGACCGTACGACAGGTGCCTATGGCTACACCTTC.

Written as DNA, the CDR3 is TGTGCCACCAGCAGAGTAGGATTAACTAGCGGGGGGGAGCTGTTTTTT. It is translated as CATSRVGLTSGGELFF. This sequence joins TRBV15 and TRBJ2-2; 9 bases fit TRBD2. The CDR3 covers 16 residues. Germline-derived CDR1 and CDR2 are LNHNV and YYDKDF (reference sequence). V lost 1 base to trimming and J lost 8 bases; unmatched junction nucleotides: 8. The variable domain in full, with the rest retrieved from reference TRBV15 and TRBJ2-2, is DAMVIQNPRYQVTQFGKPVTLSCSQTLNHNVMYWYQQKSSQAPKLLFHYYDKDFNNEADTPDNFQSRRPNTSFCFLDIRSPGLGDTAMYLCATSRVGLTSGGELFFGEGSRLTVL.

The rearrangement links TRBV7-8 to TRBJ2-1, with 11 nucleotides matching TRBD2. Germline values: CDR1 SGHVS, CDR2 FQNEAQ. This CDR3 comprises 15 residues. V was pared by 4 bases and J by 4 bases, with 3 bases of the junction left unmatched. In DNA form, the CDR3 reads TGTGCCAGCAGCTACCGGACTAGCGGGTACAATGAGCAGTTCTTC. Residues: CASSYRTSGYNEQFF.

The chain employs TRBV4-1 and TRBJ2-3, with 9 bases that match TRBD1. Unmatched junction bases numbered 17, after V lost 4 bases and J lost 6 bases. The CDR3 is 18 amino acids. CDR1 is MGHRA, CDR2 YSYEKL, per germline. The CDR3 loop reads CASSLSTPGQGFFDTQYF. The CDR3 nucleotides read TGCGCCAGCAGCCTCTCAACCCCGGGACAGGGATTTTTTGATACGCAGTATTTT.

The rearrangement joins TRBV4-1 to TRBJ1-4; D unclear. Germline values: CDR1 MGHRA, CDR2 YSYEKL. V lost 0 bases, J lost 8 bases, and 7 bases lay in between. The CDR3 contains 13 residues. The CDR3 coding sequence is TGCGCCAGCAGCCAAGAGTTTCAGGAAAAACTGTTTTTT. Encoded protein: CASSQEFQEKLFF.

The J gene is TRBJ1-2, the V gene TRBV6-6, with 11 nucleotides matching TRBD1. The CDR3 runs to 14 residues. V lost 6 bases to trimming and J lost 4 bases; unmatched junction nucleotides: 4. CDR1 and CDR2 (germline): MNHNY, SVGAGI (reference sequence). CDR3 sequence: CASRAGQGGYGYTF. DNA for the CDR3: TGTGCCAGCAGGGCGGGACAGGGGGGCTATGGCTACACCTTC.

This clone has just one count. The CDR3 DNA sequence: TGTGCCAGCAGCTTGCTGCCAGCGGGAGTGTCCTACAATGAGCAGTTCTTC. Its translation: CASSLLPAGVSYNEQFF. The chain is built from TRBV5-8 and TRBJ2-1, with 8 bases aligning to TRBD2. The CDR3 totals 17 residues. V dropped 1 base and J dropped 1; count of bases not matched to a gene: 7. Germline V gives CDR1 SGHTS, CDR2 YDEGEE.

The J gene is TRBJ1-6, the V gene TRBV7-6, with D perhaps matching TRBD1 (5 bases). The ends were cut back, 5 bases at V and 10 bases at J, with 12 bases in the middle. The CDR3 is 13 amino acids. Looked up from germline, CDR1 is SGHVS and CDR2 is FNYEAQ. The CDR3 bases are TGTGCCAGCAGCGTCAGCGGGGACTCACCCCTCCACTTT. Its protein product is CASSVSGDSPLHF. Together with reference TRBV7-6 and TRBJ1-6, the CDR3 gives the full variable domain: GAGVSQSPRYKVTKRGQDVALRCDPISGHVSLYWYRQALGQGPEFLTYFNYEAQQDKSGLPNDRFSAERPEGSISTLTIQRTEQRDSAMYRCASSVSGDSPLHFGNGTRLTVT.

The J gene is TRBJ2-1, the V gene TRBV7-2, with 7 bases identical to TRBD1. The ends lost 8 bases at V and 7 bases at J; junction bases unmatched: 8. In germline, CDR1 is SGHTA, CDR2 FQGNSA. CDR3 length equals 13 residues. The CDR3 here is CASSLTGLNEQFF. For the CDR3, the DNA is TGTGCCAGCTCACTGACAGGGTTGAATGAGCAGTTCTTC.

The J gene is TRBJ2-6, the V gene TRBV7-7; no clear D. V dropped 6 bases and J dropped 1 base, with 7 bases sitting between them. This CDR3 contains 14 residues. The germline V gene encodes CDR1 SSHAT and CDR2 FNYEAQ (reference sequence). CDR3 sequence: CASSSLSGANVLTF. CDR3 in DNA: TGTGCCAGCAGTTCCCTGTCTGGGGCCAACGTCCTGACTTTC.

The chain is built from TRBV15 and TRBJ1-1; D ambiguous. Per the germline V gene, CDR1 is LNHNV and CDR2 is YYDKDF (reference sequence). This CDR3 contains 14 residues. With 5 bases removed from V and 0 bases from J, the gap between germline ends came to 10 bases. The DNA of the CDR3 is TGTGCCACCAGCTGGAGTGCTATGAACACTGAAGCTTTCTTT. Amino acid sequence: CATSWSAMNTEAFF.

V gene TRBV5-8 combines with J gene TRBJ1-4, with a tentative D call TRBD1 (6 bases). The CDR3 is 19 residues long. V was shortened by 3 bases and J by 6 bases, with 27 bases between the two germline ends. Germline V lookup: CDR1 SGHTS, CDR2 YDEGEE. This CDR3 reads CASSSGSFGTGQRYEKLFF. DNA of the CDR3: TGTGCCAGCAGCTCTGGATCATTCGGAACAGGACAGCGATATGAAAAACTGTTTTTT.

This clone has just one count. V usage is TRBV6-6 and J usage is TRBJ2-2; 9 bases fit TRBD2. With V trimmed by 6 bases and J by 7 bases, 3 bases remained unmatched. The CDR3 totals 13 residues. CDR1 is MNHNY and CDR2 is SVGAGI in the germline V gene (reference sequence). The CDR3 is CASRRLADGELFF. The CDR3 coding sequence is TGTGCCAGCAGGCGACTAGCGGACGGGGAGCTGTTTTTT.

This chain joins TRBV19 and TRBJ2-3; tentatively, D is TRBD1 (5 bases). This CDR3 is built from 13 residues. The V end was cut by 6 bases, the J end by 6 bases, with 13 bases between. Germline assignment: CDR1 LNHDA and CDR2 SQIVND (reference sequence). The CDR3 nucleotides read TGTGCCAGTAGCACCCGGTCAGGGGATACGCAGTATTTT. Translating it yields CASSTRSGDTQYF. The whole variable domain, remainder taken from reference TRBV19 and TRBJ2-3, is DGGITQSPKYLFRKEGQNVTLSCEQNLNHDAMYWYRQDPGQGLRLIYYSQIVNDFQKGDIAEGYSVSREKKESFPLTVTSAQKNPTAFYLCASSTRSGDTQYFGPGTRLTVL.

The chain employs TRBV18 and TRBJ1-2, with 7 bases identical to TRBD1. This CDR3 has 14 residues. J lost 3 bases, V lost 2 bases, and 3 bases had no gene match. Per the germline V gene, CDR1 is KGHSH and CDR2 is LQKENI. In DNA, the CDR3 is TGTGCCAGCTCACCAAGCACAGGGGACTATGGCTACACCTTC. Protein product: CASSPSTGDYGYTF. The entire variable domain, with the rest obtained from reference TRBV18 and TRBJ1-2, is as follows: NAGVMQNPRHLVRRRGQEARLRCSPMKGHSHVYWYRQLPEEGLKFMVYLQKENIIDESGMPKERFSAEFPKEGPSILRIQQVVRGDSAAYFCASSPSTGDYGYTFGSGTRLTVV.

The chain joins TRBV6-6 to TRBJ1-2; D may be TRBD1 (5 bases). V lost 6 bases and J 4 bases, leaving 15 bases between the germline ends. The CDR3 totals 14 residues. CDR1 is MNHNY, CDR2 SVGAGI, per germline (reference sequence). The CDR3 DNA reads TGTGCCAGCAGCACAGGAGACGTGTCCTATGGCTACACCTTC. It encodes CASSTGDVSYGYTF.

The CDR3 loop reads CASTSHGGRGYTF. CDR3 sequence (DNA): TGTGCCAGCACCTCTCATGGAGGGCGAGGCTACACCTTC. The rearrangement joins TRBV6-5 to TRBJ1-2; no reliable D call. In germline, CDR1 is MNHEY, CDR2 SVGAGI. This CDR3 contains 13 residues. V was trimmed by 7 bases and J by 8 bases, leaving 17 bases between them.

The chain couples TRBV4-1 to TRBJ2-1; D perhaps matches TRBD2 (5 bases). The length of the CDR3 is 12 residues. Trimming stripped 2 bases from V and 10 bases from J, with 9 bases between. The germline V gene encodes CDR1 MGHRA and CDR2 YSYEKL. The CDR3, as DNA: TGCGCCAGCAGCCAATTTGAGCGGGAGCAGTTCTTC. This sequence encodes CASSQFEREQFF.

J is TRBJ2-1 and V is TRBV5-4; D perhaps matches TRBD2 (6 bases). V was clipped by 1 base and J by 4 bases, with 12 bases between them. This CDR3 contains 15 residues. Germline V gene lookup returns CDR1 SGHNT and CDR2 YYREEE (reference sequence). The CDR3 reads CASSLKTSLYNEQFF. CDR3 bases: TGTGCCAGCAGCTTGAAAACTAGCCTATACAATGAGCAGTTCTTC.

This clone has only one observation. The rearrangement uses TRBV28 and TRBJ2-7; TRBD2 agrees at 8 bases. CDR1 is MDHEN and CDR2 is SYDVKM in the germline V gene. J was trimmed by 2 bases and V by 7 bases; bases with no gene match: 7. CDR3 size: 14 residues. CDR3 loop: CASTTISGTYEQYF. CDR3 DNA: TGTGCCAGCACAACGATTAGCGGGACCTACGAGCAGTACTTC.